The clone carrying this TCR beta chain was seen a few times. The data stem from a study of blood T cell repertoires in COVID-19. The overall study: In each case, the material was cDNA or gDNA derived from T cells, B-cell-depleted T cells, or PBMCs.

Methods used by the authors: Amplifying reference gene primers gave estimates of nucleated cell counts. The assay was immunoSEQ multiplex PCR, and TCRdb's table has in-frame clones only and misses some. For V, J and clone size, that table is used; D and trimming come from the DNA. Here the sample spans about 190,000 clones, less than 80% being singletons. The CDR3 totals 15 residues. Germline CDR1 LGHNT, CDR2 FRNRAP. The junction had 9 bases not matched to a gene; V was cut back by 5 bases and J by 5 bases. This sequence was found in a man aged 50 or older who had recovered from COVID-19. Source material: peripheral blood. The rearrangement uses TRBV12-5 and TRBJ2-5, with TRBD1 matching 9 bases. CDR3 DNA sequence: TGTGCTAGTGGTAAAAACCGGGACAGGGCCGAGACCCAGTACTTC. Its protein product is CASGKNRDRAETQYF.